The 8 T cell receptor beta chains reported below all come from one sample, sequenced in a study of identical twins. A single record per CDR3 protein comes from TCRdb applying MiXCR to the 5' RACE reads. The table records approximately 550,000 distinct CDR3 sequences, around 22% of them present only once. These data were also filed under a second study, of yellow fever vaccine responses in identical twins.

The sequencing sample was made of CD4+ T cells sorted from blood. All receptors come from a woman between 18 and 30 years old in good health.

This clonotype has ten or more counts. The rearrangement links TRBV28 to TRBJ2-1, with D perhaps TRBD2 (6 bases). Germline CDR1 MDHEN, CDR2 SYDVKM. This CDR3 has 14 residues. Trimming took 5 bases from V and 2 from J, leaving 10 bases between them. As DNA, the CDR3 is TGTGCCAGCAGTGTTACGGGGGCCTACAATGAGCAGTTCTTC. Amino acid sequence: CASSVTGAYNEQFF. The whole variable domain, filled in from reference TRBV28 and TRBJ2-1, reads DVKVTQSSRYLVKRTGEKVFLECVQDMDHENMFWYRQDPGLGLRLIYFSYDVKMKEKGDIPEGYSVSREKKERFSLILESASTNQTSMYLCASSVTGAYNEQFFGPGTRLTVL.

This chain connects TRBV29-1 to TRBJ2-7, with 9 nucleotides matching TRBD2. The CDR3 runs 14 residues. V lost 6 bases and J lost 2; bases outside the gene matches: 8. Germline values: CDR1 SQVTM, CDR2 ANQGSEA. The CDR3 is CSVAPGLATYEQYF. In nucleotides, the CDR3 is TGCAGCGTCGCCCCGGGACTAGCTACCTACGAGCAGTACTTC.

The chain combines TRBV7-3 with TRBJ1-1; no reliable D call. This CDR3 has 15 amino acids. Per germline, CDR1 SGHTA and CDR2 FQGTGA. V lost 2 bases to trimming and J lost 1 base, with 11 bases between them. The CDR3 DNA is TGTGCCAGCAGCTTACAGCCTCAGACGAACACTGAAGCTTTCTTT. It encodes CASSLQPQTNTEAFF.

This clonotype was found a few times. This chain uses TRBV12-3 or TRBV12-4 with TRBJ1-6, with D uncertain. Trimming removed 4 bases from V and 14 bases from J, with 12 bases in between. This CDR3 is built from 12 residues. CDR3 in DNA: TGTGCCAGCAGTTCCGGGTTTCTCGCCCTCCACTTT. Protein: CASSSGFLALHF.

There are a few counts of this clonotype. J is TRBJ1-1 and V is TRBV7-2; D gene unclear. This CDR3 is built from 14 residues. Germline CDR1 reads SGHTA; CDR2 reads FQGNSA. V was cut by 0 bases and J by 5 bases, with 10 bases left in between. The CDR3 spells CASSLAWKVTEAFF. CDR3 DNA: TGTGCCAGCAGCTTAGCATGGAAGGTGACTGAAGCTTTCTTT.

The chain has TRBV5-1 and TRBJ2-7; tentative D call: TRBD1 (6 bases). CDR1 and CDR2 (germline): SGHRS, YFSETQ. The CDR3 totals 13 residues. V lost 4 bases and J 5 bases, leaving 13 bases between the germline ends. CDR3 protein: CASSPGVIHEQYF. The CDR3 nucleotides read TGCGCCAGCAGCCCAGGGGTAATCCACGAGCAGTACTTC.

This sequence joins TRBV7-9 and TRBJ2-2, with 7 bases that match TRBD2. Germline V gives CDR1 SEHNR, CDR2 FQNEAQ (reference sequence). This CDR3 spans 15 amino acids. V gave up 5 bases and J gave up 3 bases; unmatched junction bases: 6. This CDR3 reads CASSRRGDDTGELFF. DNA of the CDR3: TGTGCCAGCAGCAGACGGGGGGATGACACCGGGGAGCTGTTTTTT.

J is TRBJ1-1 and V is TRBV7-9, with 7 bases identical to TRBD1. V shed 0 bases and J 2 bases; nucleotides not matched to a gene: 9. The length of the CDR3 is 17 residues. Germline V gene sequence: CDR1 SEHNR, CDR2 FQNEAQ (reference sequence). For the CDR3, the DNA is TGTGCCAGCAGCTTAGCGTCGGTATGGGACAGAAACACTGAAGCTTTCTTT. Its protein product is CASSLASVWDRNTEAFF.